This TCR beta chain originates from a study of T-cell reconstitution after alpha-beta-depleted transplantation in children. The CDR3 loop spans 13 amino acids. Study-level results: Newly produced T cells mostly accounted for T-cell counts and diversity one year post-transplant.

Remarks on this clonotype: Its cognate antigen is unknown. At one end the junction does not follow the germline gene, possibly because of a read error.

Unique molecular identifiers were used to barcode this TCRbeta library. One entry per CDR3 protein, called by TCRdb with MiXCR from the PCR reads. The sample records 95,000 to 150,000 distinct CDR3 sequences, 20% to 25% being singletons. This sequence joins TRBV12-3 or TRBV12-4 and TRBJ2-3; 7 nucleotides line up with TRBD2. Sequenced material: PBMCs, mostly from graft donor cells, taken 180 days after TCRalphabeta/CD19-depleted stem cell transplant. The source is a male patient between 2 and 10 years old who had a stem cell transplant for chronic granulomatous disease, so the T cells may come from the graft donor. DNA for the CDR3: TGTGCCAGCAGTCTAGCGGCGCGGGATACGCAGTATTTT. It yields the protein CASSLAARDTQYF.